Presented here are 18 T cell receptor beta chains from one specimen sequenced in a study of blood T cell repertoires in COVID-19. The method was immunoSEQ multiplex PCR; TCRdb's version includes in-frame clones alone and lacks a portion of them. The sample comprises some 270,000 clones, around 90% of which are singletons, and 4.1% rests with the top ten. Material for sequencing was PBMCs or T cells enriched from blood (not recorded which). The receptors were gathered from a woman in her 30s with acute COVID-19.

This sequence joins TRBV10-3 and TRBJ2-2, with 12 positions matching TRBD2. The ends lost 6 bases at V and 7 bases at J; junction bases unmatched: 12. From germline, CDR1 is ENHRY and CDR2 SYGVKD. This CDR3 region has 17 residues. CDR3 sequence reads: CAISEGRLAGEYGELFF. In nucleotides, the CDR3 is TGTGCCATCAGCGAGGGACGACTAGCGGGAGAGTACGGGGAGCTGTTTTTT.

The chain joins TRBV9 to TRBJ2-3; TRBD2 aligns across 7 bases. CDR1 is SGDLS and CDR2 is YYNGEE in the germline V gene. The CDR3 covers 17 residues. V was clipped by 0 bases and J by 1 base; unmatched bases: 8. The CDR3 here is CASSVAPLAGGTDTQYF. The DNA of the CDR3 is TGTGCCAGCAGCGTAGCCCCCTTGGCGGGGGGCACAGATACGCAGTATTTT.

The chain combines TRBV10-3 with TRBJ1-1; possibly TRBD1 for D (6 bases). CDR1 and CDR2 (germline): ENHRY, SYGVKD. The CDR3 totals 14 residues. The V and J ends lost 0 bases and 3 bases respectively, with 8 bases between them. CDR3 amino acids: CAISESTGDTEAFF. For the CDR3, the DNA is TGTGCCATCAGTGAGTCGACAGGAGACACTGAAGCTTTCTTT.

V gene TRBV27 combines with J gene TRBJ2-7; 12 nucleotides agree with TRBD2. The ends lost 10 bases at V and 5 bases at J; junction bases unmatched: 9. The CDR3 has 14 amino acids. CDR1 is MNHEY, CDR2 SMNVEV, per germline (reference sequence). The CDR3 DNA is TGTGCCACCGGCAGACTAGCGGGAGTCCACGAGCAGTACTTC. Residues: CATGRLAGVHEQYF.

The V call is TRBV7-9, the J call TRBJ2-3; D is unclear. This CDR3 has 16 amino acids. V was cut by 1 base and J by 4 bases, with 15 bases left in between. Germline V gene lookup returns CDR1 SEHNR and CDR2 FQNEAQ (reference sequence). DNA of the CDR3: TGTGCCAGCAGCTTAGTCAGGTCCCTCTACCCAGATACGCAGTATTTT. Amino acid sequence: CASSLVRSLYPDTQYF.

The chain carries TRBV28 and TRBJ2-5; 12 bases agree with TRBD2. The trim removed 7 bases at V and 4 bases at J, leaving 7 bases unmatched. The length of the CDR3 is 15 residues. Germline V gene sequence: CDR1 MDHEN, CDR2 SYDVKM. This CDR3 reads CASNIPGLAGETQYF. Written as DNA, the CDR3 is TGTGCCAGCAACATACCGGGACTAGCGGGAGAGACCCAGTACTTC. Using reference TRBV28 and TRBJ2-5 for the parts outside the CDR3, the full variable domain is DVKVTQSSRYLVKRTGEKVFLECVQDMDHENMFWYRQDPGLGLRLIYFSYDVKMKEKGDIPEGYSVSREKKERFSLILESASTNQTSMYLCASNIPGLAGETQYFGPGTRLLVL.

This clone was detected a few times. CDR3 nucleotides: TGTGCCAGCAGGGCCTCTGCGGGGCCCACAGATACGCAGTATTTT. Its protein product is CASRASAGPTDTQYF. J is TRBJ2-3 and V is TRBV27, with D maybe TRBD2 (6 bases). The CDR3 runs to 15 residues. Germline-derived CDR1 and CDR2 are MNHEY and SMNVEV (reference sequence). Trimming took off 6 bases at V and 2 bases at J, with 15 bases between the two ends.

The rearrangement joins TRBV5-8 to TRBJ2-5; 8 bases agree with TRBD2. This CDR3 comprises 15 residues. Per the germline V gene, CDR1 is SGHTS and CDR2 is YDEGEE. J gave up 2 bases and V 4 bases, and 7 bases lay outside the gene matches. Here the CDR3 reads CASSLRVAGQETQYF. The CDR3 nucleotides are TGTGCCAGCAGCCTCCGAGTAGCGGGGCAAGAGACCCAGTACTTC. Filled out from reference TRBV5-8 and TRBJ2-5, the complete variable domain reads EAGVTQSPTHLIKTRGQQATLRCSPISGHTSVYWYQQALGLGLQFLLWYDEGEERNRGNFPPRFSGRQFPNYSSELNVNALELEDSALYLCASSLRVAGQETQYFGPGTRLLVL.

The chain carries TRBV28 and TRBJ1-1, with TRBD1 matching over 7 bases. The V gene's germline CDR1 is MDHEN and CDR2 SYDVKM. The CDR3 extends over 15 amino acids. Trimming took 2 bases from V and 10 from J; bases not matched to a gene: 13. This chain's CDR3 is CASSLGTAANPGAFF. As DNA, the CDR3 is TGTGCCAGCAGTTTAGGGACAGCCGCAAACCCGGGAGCTTTCTTT.

This clone was picked up one time. The J gene is TRBJ1-6, the V gene TRBV3-1 (or the pseudogene TRBV3-2); D is unclear. The CDR3 has 16 amino acids. Between the trimmed V and J ends, which lost 0 bases and 1 base, there was a span of 7 bases. Germline lookup yields CDR1 LGHDT and CDR2 YNNKEL (reference sequence). In nucleotides, the CDR3 is TGTGCCAGCAGCCAAGACCCCGGGTCCTATAATTCACCCCTCCACTTT. Protein: CASSQDPGSYNSPLHF.

V usage is TRBV5-1 and J usage is TRBJ2-5, with 7 bases matching TRBD1. The CDR3 loop spans 14 amino acids. Losses at the gene ends were 0 bases for V and 3 bases for J; bases not matched to a gene: 2. Germline CDR1 and CDR2: SGHRS and YFSETQ. CDR3 bases: TGCGCCAGCAGCTTGGATACAGGGGAAGAGACCCAGTACTTC. Its translation: CASSLDTGEETQYF.

The chain joins TRBV5-8 to TRBJ2-1, with 14 positions matching TRBD2. The germline CDR1 and CDR2 sequences are SGHTS and YDEGEE. The junction had 2 bases not matched to a gene; V was cut back by 4 bases and J by 5 bases. The CDR3 is 15 amino acids. The CDR3, as DNA: TGTGCCAGCAGCAAGGGACTAGCGGGAGACAATGAGCAGTTCTTC. This codes for CASSKGLAGDNEQFF.

The V gene is TRBV13, the J gene TRBJ1-1; 7 bases fit TRBD1. The V segment lost 5 bases and the J segment 6 bases; nucleotides outside the gene matches: 6. Germline lookup yields CDR1 PRHDT and CDR2 FYEKMQ (reference sequence). The CDR3 spans 13 residues. The CDR3 DNA follows: TGTGCCAGCAGCACACAGGGGTTGGCTGAAGCTTTCTTT. As protein: CASSTQGLAEAFF.

This chain joins TRBV3-1 (or the pseudogene TRBV3-2) and TRBJ1-1; 8 bases are a match to TRBD1. Germline-derived CDR1 and CDR2 are LGHDT and YNNKEL (reference sequence). J gave up 1 base and V 4 bases, and 2 bases lay outside the gene matches. CDR3 length: 14 residues. CDR3 amino acids: CASSPGQENTEAFF. As DNA, the CDR3 is TGTGCCAGCAGCCCGGGACAGGAGAACACTGAAGCTTTCTTT.

The gene calls are TRBV6-4 and TRBJ2-2, with D possibly being TRBD1 (6 bases). This CDR3 has 15 amino acids. From germline, CDR1 is MRHNA and CDR2 SNTAGT. V lost 3 bases and J 8 bases, leaving 16 bases between the germline ends. The DNA for the CDR3 is TGTGCCAGCAGTGAGATACAGGGTCGGCTAGGGGAGCTGTTTTTT. The encoded protein is CASSEIQGRLGELFF.

The chain carries TRBV11-2 and TRBJ2-1; a weak D match, TRBD2 (7 bases). Germline-derived CDR1 and CDR2 are SGHAT and FQNNGV. Trimming removed 5 bases at V and 4 bases at J, with 21 bases between. This CDR3 is built from 17 residues. The CDR3, as DNA: TGTGCCAGCAGCCAAGGCTCGGCGGGGGCGCCATACAATGAGCAGTTCTTC. Its translation: CASSQGSAGAPYNEQFF.

The rearrangement links TRBV24-1 to TRBJ2-3; 10 bases fit TRBD2. The CDR3 is 16 residues long. Per germline, CDR1 KGHDR and CDR2 SFDVKD. The V gene end was trimmed by 3 bases and the J gene end by 5 bases; junction bases not matched to a gene: 7. This CDR3 is CATSDPLAGEVDTQYF. As DNA, the CDR3 is TGTGCCACCAGTGATCCCCTAGCGGGAGAAGTAGATACGCAGTATTTT.

The gene calls are TRBV5-5 and TRBJ2-2; tentatively, D is TRBD1 (5 bases). V was cut by 4 bases and J by 4 bases, with 20 bases left in between. The germline gives CDR1 SGHKS, CDR2 YYEKEE (reference sequence). CDR3 length: 17 residues. The CDR3 region has the DNA TGTGCCAGCAGCGACAGATCCAGGGTTTTTGGCACCGGGGAGCTGTTTTTT. Protein: CASSDRSRVFGTGELFF.